Described below is a single T cell receptor (beta chain) sequence and its context. The sample holds a few counts of this clone. The specificity of this receptor is unknown. No much larger clonotype is one base removed from it; base qualities were not supplied. Other DNA sequences in this sample translate to the same CDR3. Thawed unstimulated PBMCs were stained for CD3, CD4 and CD8 and FACS-sorted into CD3+CD4+ and CD3+CD8+ populations. All 8 studied subjects were randomized to withdrawal of immunosuppression. The Qiagen DNeasy Blood and Tissue Kit was used to isolate genomic DNA. The entry originates in a study of T cell clones after liver transplantation (dated by TCRdb to between 2018 and 2020). Study-wide context: The samples were obtained from ITN030ST, a randomized trial that attempted immunosuppression withdrawal within 2 years after liver transplantation. Donor-reactive T cell clones were identified by TCRbeta sequencing after a pre-transplant mixed lymphocyte reaction and then tracked in post-transplant blood. Third party-reactive TCRbeta sequences from pre-transplant MLRs were also identified as an antigen-independent comparator for donor-reactive sequences. Of the eight recipients, three were HCV-positive, while the remaining recipients had been transplanted for non-autoimmune, non-viral indications. Subjects received no induction therapy and standard immunosuppression until randomization at 12-24 months post-transplant. Tolerance was defined as complete withdrawal of immunosuppression for at least one year without a rise in liver enzymes beyond twice the upper limit of normal. Blood samples were collected pre-transplant, pre-randomization before withdrawal, and post-randomization after either complete withdrawal or failed withdrawal. The study cohort included 8 liver transplant recipients, of whom 3 were classified as tolerant and 5 as non-tolerant.

Study-wide conclusions, independent of this receptor: When repertoire turnover was taken into account, detection of donor-reactive sequences was significantly reduced in 7 of 8 subjects for CD4 and in 8 of 8 subjects for CD8. Since no allograft tissue specimens were available, donor-reactive T cells may have migrated into the graft instead of being deleted. A significant post-transplant decrease in circulating donor-reactive CD4 TCRbeta sequences was observed in 5 of 8 subjects, irrespective of tolerance or HCV status. The conclusions were considered preliminary, being limited by small, heterogeneous patient numbers and non-standardized post-transplant time points. A greater decline was seen for donor-reactive sequences than for third party-reactive sequences, suggesting partial antigen-specific deletion unrelated to withdrawal success. Low numbers of available donor cells limited the measurable donor-reactive repertoire in a couple of subjects.

High-throughput TCRbeta CDR3 sequencing of frozen genomic DNA was performed by immunoSEQ, including PCR amplification, mapping, bias correction and internal controls. Processing in the source paper ran as follows. Only productive rearrangements were retained, and each unique TCRbeta sequence was defined by its CDR3 nucleotide sequence together with its V and J gene. A sequence counted as donor-reactive only if the sequence showed at least 5-fold expansion in CFSE-low cells compared with unstimulated pre-transplant cells and had a frequency of at least 0.01%. Per-subject minimum frequency thresholds, based on the lowest-template unstimulated sample, ensured at least 90% detection power. Jensen-Shannon divergence between the top 1000 TCRbeta sequences post-transplant and pre-transplant was used to measure repertoire turnover. Two-sided Fisher's exact tests were used to test for changes in the detection of donor-reactive sequences. Here the immuneACCESS table is served through TCRdb, limited to in-frame sequences with V and J called. Missing clones are a known gap in these copies; in checked studies unresolved V genes cover under half, and the rest lacks a known reason. The V and J calls and clone size are taken from that table; D and trimming were inferred from the DNA. The sample has 85,000 to 110,000 clones on record, 80% to 90% of them singletons. Together, the top ten hold about 3% of the sample.

This clonotype was obtained from a human patient who received a liver transplant. Following transplantation, part of the T cell population may be supplied by the graft donor rather than the patient. Source: CD4+ T cells from blood, taken 45 to 50 months after liver transplant.

The CDR3 reads as follows: CASSAQGYNQPQHF. At the DNA level, the sequence is TGTGCCAGCAGCGCCCAGGGTTACAATCAGCCCCAGCATTTT. The rearrangement combines TRBV9 with TRBJ1-5; TRBD1 could be the D gene, as 5 bases match. The CDR3 starts with the cysteine, ends with the phenylalanine, and has 14 residues. Only the CDR3 part of the read is kept: 42 bases, read in frame from the first base. The germline V gene sets CDR1 to SGDLS and CDR2 to YYNGEE. Trimming takes 3 bases from V and 3 bases from J, and the germline ends sit 10 bases apart.